This entry lists 21 T cell receptor beta chains sequenced from one sample in a study of beta chain features in type 1 diabetes. Study-wide findings and caveats: Moderately but significantly shorter TCRB CDR3s were found in Type 1 diabetes patients in all four CD4+ subsets.

The antigens of these receptors remain unknown. Sequencing targeted expressed TCRB transcripts, as all isolated RNA had been reverse transcribed. Assay used: immunoSEQ multiplex PCR; TCRdb lists only in-frame clones, some missing. This table has 300,000 to 450,000 clones, over 8.5% appearing once. The sequenced sample was central memory CD4+ T cells from blood. Receptors were obtained from a man aged 30 to 39 with type 1 diabetes.

This chain links TRBV5-1 with TRBJ1-1; 8 nucleotides agree with TRBD1. The germline gives CDR1 SGHRS, CDR2 YFSETQ. The CDR3 has 14 residues. V lost 4 bases to trimming and J lost 0 bases; unmatched junction nucleotides: 2. CDR3 amino acids: CASSPTGVNTEAFF. CDR3 coding DNA: TGCGCCAGCAGCCCGACAGGGGTGAACACTGAAGCTTTCTTT.

Here the CDR3 DNA reads TGTGCCAGCAGTTTAGTCGCTTTGAACACCGGGGAGCTGTTTTTT. Protein sequence: CASSLVALNTGELFF. The gene calls are TRBV28 and TRBJ2-2; D is ambiguous. Germline V lookup: CDR1 MDHEN, CDR2 SYDVKM. CDR3 length equals 15 residues. With 2 bases removed from V and 1 base from J, the gap between germline ends came to 8 bases.

This clone was seen many times. The J gene is TRBJ1-5, the V gene TRBV28; D unclear. The ends were cut back, 6 bases at V and 7 bases at J, with 13 bases in the middle. Looked up from germline, CDR1 is MDHEN and CDR2 is SYDVKM. The CDR3 has 13 residues. CDR3 protein: CASSLTPEQPQHF. CDR3 bases: TGTGCCAGCAGCTTGACTCCCGAGCAGCCCCAGCATTTT.

This chain connects TRBV5-1 to TRBJ2-2; possible D gene TRBD2, 5 bases. With 0 bases removed from V and 7 bases from J, the gap between germline ends came to 16 bases. CDR3 size: 16 residues. Germline CDR1 and CDR2: SGHRS and YFSETQ. CDR3 sequence: CASSLVVGRSGGELFF. In DNA form, the CDR3 reads TGCGCCAGCAGCTTGGTGGTAGGCAGAAGCGGCGGGGAGCTGTTTTTT. Together with reference TRBV5-1 and TRBJ2-2, the CDR3 gives the full variable domain: KAGVTQTPRYLIKTRGQQVTLSCSPISGHRSVSWYQQTPGQGLQFLFEYFSETQRNKGNFPGRFSGRQFSNSRSEMNVSTLELGDSALYLCASSLVVGRSGGELFFGEGSRLTVL.

V usage is TRBV10-3 and J usage is TRBJ1-5; unclear D gene. The CDR3 covers 15 residues. Trimming stripped 1 base from V and 0 bases from J, with 7 bases between. The germline CDR1 and CDR2 sequences are ENHRY and SYGVKD. The CDR3 DNA reads as TGTGCCATCAGTGAGTACGGGTATAGCAATCAGCCCCAGCATTTT. Translated, it gives CAISEYGYSNQPQHF.

The chain carries TRBV13 and TRBJ2-3, with TRBD2 matching over 8 bases. Germline V gene data show CDR1 as PRHDT and CDR2 as FYEKMQ (reference sequence). V trimming: 2 bases; J trimming: 7 bases; junction bases outside the gene matches: 8. CDR3 length: 15 amino acids. As DNA, the CDR3 is TGTGCCAGCAGCTTAAGTCAGCGGGAGTTCCATACGCAGTATTTT. Its protein product is CASSLSQREFHTQYF.

This clone has a handful of counts. The chain has TRBV9 and TRBJ2-1, with 13 bases that match TRBD2. The trim removed 1 base at V and 6 bases at J, leaving 7 bases unmatched. Germline loops: CDR1 SGDLS, CDR2 YYNGEE. CDR3 size: 17 residues. The CDR3 protein is CASSVSTRTSGSNEQFF. In DNA, the CDR3 is TGTGCCAGCAGCGTATCTACACGGACTAGCGGGAGCAATGAGCAGTTCTTC.

The V and J genes are TRBV7-8 and TRBJ2-2; TRBD1 is a possible D gene (6 bases). The CDR3 extends over 15 amino acids. The germline V gene has CDR1 SGHVS and CDR2 FQNEAQ. The V end was cut by 5 bases, the J end by 0 bases, with 10 bases between. Here the CDR3 DNA reads TGTGCCAGCAGCCAGGACAGCGCGAACACCGGGGAGCTGTTTTTT. Protein product: CASSQDSANTGELFF.

The genes are TRBV11-1 and TRBJ1-2, with D maybe TRBD1 (5 bases). Germline CDR1 reads SGHAT; CDR2 reads FQDESV (reference sequence). Trimming pared 1 base from V and 10 bases from J, leaving 13 bases between. The CDR3 is made up of 13 amino acids. The CDR3 region has the DNA TGTGCCAGCAGCTTAGTCTTACAGGACTTCTACACCTTC. This gives the protein CASSLVLQDFYTF.

The chain has TRBV5-4 and TRBJ2-7, with D tentatively TRBD2 (6 bases). Germline lookup yields CDR1 SGHNT and CDR2 YYREEE (reference sequence). CDR3 size: 12 residues. Trimming stripped 7 bases from V and 4 bases from J, with 12 bases between. The CDR3 is CASGGEGYEQYF. DNA of the CDR3: TGTGCCAGCGGAGGGGAAGGGTACGAGCAGTACTTC.

The rearrangement joins TRBV9 to TRBJ2-2; D perhaps matches TRBD2 (6 bases). V was shortened by 7 bases and J by 0 bases, with 13 bases between the two germline ends. This CDR3 is 15 amino acids long. Per the germline V gene, CDR1 is SGDLS and CDR2 is YYNGEE. The DNA of the CDR3 is TGTGCCAGCCGTCCCGGGGGAGCGAACACCGGGGAGCTGTTTTTT. Its protein is CASRPGGANTGELFF.

The chain uses TRBV27 and TRBJ2-7; D is perhaps TRBD2 (5 bases). In germline, CDR1 is MNHEY, CDR2 SMNVEV (reference sequence). Trimming removed 1 base at V and 2 bases at J, with 12 bases between. The CDR3 is 15 residues long. CDR3 region: CASSLFGLAAYEQYF. CDR3 nucleotides: TGTGCCAGCAGTTTATTCGGGCTAGCCGCCTACGAGCAGTACTTC.

Only a few counts were recorded for this clone. The chain employs TRBV5-8 and TRBJ2-2; D gene uncertain. The CDR3 totals 15 residues. V dropped 1 base and J dropped 3 bases, with 10 bases sitting between them. The germline gives CDR1 SGHTS, CDR2 YDEGEE. The CDR3 is CASSLYRPDTGELFF. The CDR3 DNA is TGTGCCAGCAGCTTGTACCGACCGGACACCGGGGAGCTGTTTTTT.

The chain combines TRBV28 with TRBJ2-3; D gene unclear. The CDR3 runs to 14 residues. V lost 2 bases to trimming and J lost 0 bases, with 6 bases between them. Germline assignment: CDR1 MDHEN and CDR2 SYDVKM. The CDR3 DNA reads as TGTGCCAGCAGTTTAAGGGTCAGCACAGATACGCAGTATTTT. Translated: CASSLRVSTDTQYF. Using reference TRBV28 and TRBJ2-3 for the parts outside the CDR3, the full variable domain is DVKVTQSSRYLVKRTGEKVFLECVQDMDHENMFWYRQDPGLGLRLIYFSYDVKMKEKGDIPEGYSVSREKKERFSLILESASTNQTSMYLCASSLRVSTDTQYFGPGTRLTVL.

This clone was seen more than once but under ten times. The CDR3, as DNA: TGTGCCAGCAGCTTTACAGGGAGAGACACCGGGGAGCTGTTTTTT. This sequence encodes CASSFTGRDTGELFF. The chain recombines TRBV7-2 with TRBJ2-2; tentatively, D is TRBD1 (6 bases). The CDR3 spans 15 residues. Germline assignment: CDR1 SGHTA and CDR2 FQGNSA. V was trimmed by 3 bases and J by 3 bases, leaving 11 bases between them.

The sample holds a few counts of this clone. The chain has TRBV5-1 and TRBJ2-7; unclear D gene. The CDR3 is 16 amino acids. V was clipped by 2 bases and J by 2 bases, with 17 bases between them. Germline V gene sequence: CDR1 SGHRS, CDR2 YFSETQ. The CDR3 DNA sequence: TGCGCCAGCAGCTTAGGGTACAGTGAGGTAGCCTACGAGCAGTACTTC. Amino acid sequence: CASSLGYSEVAYEQYF. The complete variable domain, with remaining parts taken from reference TRBV5-1 and TRBJ2-7, reads KAGVTQTPRYLIKTRGQQVTLSCSPISGHRSVSWYQQTPGQGLQFLFEYFSETQRNKGNFPGRFSGRQFSNSRSEMNVSTLELGDSALYLCASSLGYSEVAYEQYFGPGTRLTVT.

This clone has only a few counts. This chain connects TRBV5-4 to TRBJ2-5, with TRBD2 matching over 8 bases. The CDR3 has 15 amino acids. V lost 2 bases and J lost 4; bases outside the gene matches: 7. Per germline, CDR1 SGHNT and CDR2 YYREEE (reference sequence). The CDR3 DNA follows: TGTGCCAGCAGCTTAGCGGGAGCCCGAGGAGAGACCCAGTACTTC. It encodes CASSLAGARGETQYF.

The chain carries TRBV15 and TRBJ2-1; maybe TRBD2 (5 bases). Germline CDR1 LNHNV, CDR2 YYDKDF (reference sequence). Trimming cost V 0 bases and J 5 bases, with 11 bases left between them. The CDR3 loop spans 15 amino acids. CDR3 in DNA: TGTGCCACCAGCAGAGAGGCGGGCCACAACAATGAGCAGTTCTTC. Its translation: CATSREAGHNNEQFF.

This clone has a handful of counts. Other DNA sequences from this sample encode an identical CDR3 as well. This chain links TRBV5-1 with TRBJ1-1; weak D call: TRBD1 (5 bases). This CDR3 comprises 14 residues. Germline V gene lookup returns CDR1 SGHRS and CDR2 YFSETQ. Trimming shortened V by 1 base and J by 2 bases, and 9 bases separated the two germline ends. CDR3 sequence (DNA): TGCGCCAGCAGCTTGAGTGGGGGAAACACTGAAGCTTTCTTT. Translating it yields CASSLSGGNTEAFF.

This clone was found a few times. J is TRBJ2-7 and V is TRBV29-1, with TRBD1 identical over 7 bases. CDR3 length: 12 residues. Per the germline V gene, CDR1 is SQVTM and CDR2 is ANQGSEA. With 6 bases clipped from V and 9 bases from J, the junction kept 11 bases outside the gene matches. CDR3 in amino acids: CSVRTGEGAQYF. DNA for the CDR3: TGCAGCGTAAGGACAGGTGAGGGTGCGCAGTACTTC.

This clone was detected only a few times. This rearrangement joins TRBV5-1 to TRBJ1-1; 8 nucleotides align to TRBD1. Germline CDR1 and CDR2: SGHRS and YFSETQ. The CDR3 sequence is 15 residues long. V lost 0 bases to trimming and J lost 7 bases; unmatched junction nucleotides: 8. The CDR3 bases are TGCGCCAGCAGCTTGGATCCGGGACAGGAAGTTGAAGCTTTCTTT. Protein: CASSLDPGQEVEAFF.